The 17 T cell receptor beta chains below all came from one sample that was sequenced in a study of T cell changes during pregnancy in multiple sclerosis. Assay used: immunoSEQ multiplex PCR; TCRdb lists only in-frame clones, some missing. The sample has around 80,000 clones, just over 90% seen once; the top ten hold 1.4% to 1.5%. The material sequenced was peripheral blood, taken before pregnancy. All receptors come from a female donor with multiple sclerosis, enrolled in a pregnancy study.

The V call is TRBV7-9, the J call TRBJ2-7; 8 bases are shared with TRBD2. The germline V gene encodes CDR1 SEHNR and CDR2 FQNEAQ (reference sequence). The CDR3 length is 14 residues. J lost 5 bases, V lost 3 bases, and 6 bases had no gene match. In DNA form, the CDR3 reads TGTGCCAGCAGCTTTAGCGGGGTAGTCGACGAGCAGTACTTC. Translation gives CASSFSGVVDEQYF.

J is TRBJ1-5 and V is TRBV15; possible D gene TRBD1, 6 bases. The CDR3 extends over 15 amino acids. With 0 bases removed from V and 3 bases from J, the gap between germline ends came to 9 bases. Germline V gene lookup returns CDR1 LNHNV and CDR2 YYDKDF (reference sequence). The DNA for the CDR3 is TGTGCCACCAGCAGAGATCAGGGGCTCAATCAGCCCCAGCATTTT. Protein: CATSRDQGLNQPQHF.

The gene calls are TRBV18 and TRBJ1-1; D not certain. The germline V gene encodes CDR1 KGHSH and CDR2 LQKENI. Between the trimmed V and J ends, which lost 1 base and 5 bases, there was a span of 8 bases. CDR3 size: 13 residues. As DNA, the CDR3 is TGTGCCAGCTCACCACGTGGAGGGACTGAAGCTTTCTTT. It yields the protein CASSPRGGTEAFF.

The gene calls are TRBV7-9 and TRBJ1-5; D is ambiguous. The CDR3 contains 13 residues. The V and J ends lost 9 bases and 4 bases respectively, with 13 bases between them. Germline V gene data show CDR1 as SEHNR and CDR2 as FQNEAQ (reference sequence). CDR3 DNA sequence: TGTGCCAGTAGTTTGAACAGTAATCAGCCCCAGCATTTT. This encodes CASSLNSNQPQHF.

V gene TRBV6-1 combines with J gene TRBJ1-1, with unresolved D. V lost 2 bases and J 8 bases, leaving 15 bases between the germline ends. Germline loops: CDR1 MNHNS, CDR2 SASEGT. The CDR3 spans 14 residues. The CDR3 region has the DNA TGTGCCAGCAGTGAATTGAGGAGGGCGGGGGAAGCTTTCTTT. Protein sequence: CASSELRRAGEAFF.

This sequence joins TRBV7-8 and TRBJ1-2; TRBD1 might be the D (5 bases). The CDR3 is 15 amino acids. Germline loops: CDR1 SGHVS, CDR2 FQNEAQ. V dropped 3 bases and J dropped 3 bases, with 14 bases sitting between them. The CDR3 region has the DNA TGTGCCAGCAGCTTCGGACACCTGAAGGACTATGGCTACACCTTC. This encodes CASSFGHLKDYGYTF. The full variable domain, in which reference TRBV7-8 and TRBJ1-2 provide the parts outside the CDR3, is GAGVSQSPRYKVAKRGQDVALRCDPISGHVSLFWYQQALGQGPEFLTYFQNEAQLDKSGLPSDRFFAERPEGSVSTLKIQRTQQEDSAVYLCASSFGHLKDYGYTFGSGTRLTVV.

The CDR3 coding sequence is TGTGCCAGTAGTCAGGGACTAGCATTCACCCAAGAGACCCAGTACTTC. Its protein is CASSQGLAFTQETQYF. The rearrangement links TRBV19 to TRBJ2-5; 9 bases fit TRBD2. Trimming at V came to 5 bases and at J to 1 base, leaving 8 bases not matched to a gene. CDR1 is LNHDA and CDR2 is SQIVND in the germline V gene (reference sequence). This CDR3 is built from 16 residues.

The genes are TRBV18 and TRBJ2-3; 7 nucleotides agree with TRBD2. Germline V gives CDR1 KGHSH, CDR2 LQKENI. V shed 6 bases, J shed 4 bases, and the junction held 10 bases outside the gene matches. The CDR3 is 15 residues long. Written as DNA, the CDR3 is TGTGCCAGCTCGCCCCCAAGTGGGGGGGCAGATACGCAGTATTTT. The encoded protein is CASSPPSGGADTQYF.

This chain uses TRBV2 with TRBJ1-5, with D possibly TRBD1 on 5 matching bases. Between the trimmed V and J ends, which lost 1 base and 6 bases, there was a span of 16 bases. Germline CDR1 SNHLY, CDR2 FYNNEI. The length of the CDR3 is 16 residues. This CDR3 is CASSEDWTSFVQPQHF. CDR3 in DNA: TGTGCCAGCAGTGAAGATTGGACAAGCTTTGTTCAGCCCCAGCATTTT.

The V gene is TRBV6-5, the J gene TRBJ2-7; 8 bases are shared with TRBD2. The CDR3 consists of 15 residues. Germline trimming cut 2 bases from V and 3 bases from J; bases unmatched to any gene: 6. Germline CDR1 and CDR2: MNHEY and SVGAGI. The CDR3 coding sequence is TGTGCCAGCAGTTACGGAGCGGGGGCGGACTACGAGCAGTACTTC. This gives the protein CASSYGAGADYEQYF.

The chain carries TRBV13 and TRBJ2-3; D might be TRBD2 (7 bases). V was trimmed by 0 bases and J by 2 bases, leaving 15 bases between them. CDR1 is PRHDT, CDR2 FYEKMQ, per germline (reference sequence). The CDR3 is made up of 17 amino acids. The CDR3 nucleotides are TGTGCCAGCAGCTTAGGCGTAGAGGGGGGGTTCACAGATACGCAGTATTTT. Residues: CASSLGVEGGFTDTQYF.

CDR3 sequence: CASSPLAGGSNTGELFF. Written as DNA, the CDR3 is TGTGCCAGCTCACCACTAGCGGGGGGCTCGAACACCGGGGAGCTGTTTTTT. The rearrangement uses TRBV18 and TRBJ2-2, with 10 bases fitting TRBD2. Germline trimming cut 1 base from V and 0 bases from J; bases unmatched to any gene: 2. Germline lookup yields CDR1 KGHSH and CDR2 LQKENI. The CDR3 is made up of 17 amino acids.

This clone was seen only once. The chain links TRBV6-1 to TRBJ2-3; D possibly corresponds to TRBD2 (6 bases). Trimming removed 6 bases from V and 3 bases from J, with 16 bases in between. The CDR3 consists of 15 residues. Germline CDR1 is MNHNS and CDR2 is SASEGT. The CDR3 spells CASSHLALGTDTQYF. Written as DNA, the CDR3 is TGTGCCAGCAGCCATCTAGCGCTGGGGACAGATACGCAGTATTTT.

This sequence joins TRBV18 and TRBJ1-3; no definite D call. This CDR3 spans 16 amino acids. V lost 3 bases to trimming and J lost 3 bases, with 15 bases between them. Germline V gene lookup returns CDR1 KGHSH and CDR2 LQKENI. In nucleotides, the CDR3 is TGTGCCAGCTCACCCTACAGCAGTCTTAATGGAAACACCATATATTTT. Translation gives CASSPYSSLNGNTIYF.

The V and J genes are TRBV2 and TRBJ2-7; 8 bases agree with TRBD1. Germline CDR1 SNHLY, CDR2 FYNNEI. The V and J ends lost 6 bases and 2 bases, in that order; junction bases with no gene match: 6. The CDR3 is 14 residues long. The CDR3 protein is CASRTGTGPYEQYF. The CDR3 DNA reads as TGTGCCAGCAGAACCGGGACAGGCCCCTACGAGCAGTACTTC.

J is TRBJ2-7 and V is TRBV5-1; 13 bases align to TRBD2. V lost 1 base to trimming and J lost 3 bases; unmatched junction nucleotides: 10. This CDR3 region has 18 residues. Germline V gives CDR1 SGHRS, CDR2 YFSETQ. As DNA, the CDR3 is TGCGCCAGCAGCTTGTATACTAGCGGGGGGGCCTTAGGCTACGAGCAGTACTTC. Protein: CASSLYTSGGALGYEQYF.

This sequence joins TRBV25-1 and TRBJ1-5, with 8 bases lining up with TRBD1. Germline loops: CDR1 MGHDK, CDR2 SYGVNS. The J segment lost 8 bases and the V segment lost 3 bases, leaving 6 bases of the junction unmatched. CDR3 length: 14 residues. DNA of the CDR3: TGTGCCAGCAGTGATAGGGCAGGGGGCGAGCCCCAGCATTTT. Protein sequence: CASSDRAGGEPQHF.